The next 26 T cell receptor beta chains were all read from a single sample in a study of T cell changes during pregnancy in multiple sclerosis (dated by TCRdb to between 2018 and 2020). The library was made by the immunoSEQ multiplex PCR assay. Drawn from immuneACCESS, this table holds only the in-frame rearrangements with V and J called that TCRdb kept. Clones are partly lost; checked studies trace under half to an unresolved V gene and leave the rest unexplained. The sample yields 65,000 to 80,000 clones; approximately 93% were counted once. Jointly, the top ten make up roughly 2.5% of the sample. This specimen was peripheral blood, taken in the second trimester of pregnancy. The receptors originated from a female donor with multiple sclerosis, enrolled in a pregnancy study.

The sample holds a few counts of this clone. The CDR3 DNA sequence: TGTGCCAGCGGGTTGATGGGGCTTCAAGAGACCCAGTACTTC. It is translated as CASGLMGLQETQYF. J is TRBJ2-5 and V is TRBV27; weak D call: TRBD1 (5 bases). The germline V gene encodes CDR1 MNHEY and CDR2 SMNVEV (reference sequence). CDR3 size: 14 residues. V was trimmed by 8 bases and J by 2 bases, leaving 15 bases between them.

The rearrangement links TRBV7-2 to TRBJ2-3, with TRBD2 matching over 14 bases. The CDR3 is 16 amino acids. The germline V gene encodes CDR1 SGHTA and CDR2 FQGNSA. After removal of 4 bases from V and 6 bases from J, the junction contained 6 bases not matched to a gene. In DNA, the CDR3 is TGTGCCAGCAGCTCAGGGACTAGCGGGAGTGGGGATACGCAGTATTTT. Residues: CASSSGTSGSGDTQYF.

The genes are TRBV14 and TRBJ1-1; D not certain. The CDR3 spans 13 residues. CDR1 is SGHDN and CDR2 is FVKESK in the germline V gene. V dropped 6 bases and J dropped 1 base, with 9 bases sitting between them. The CDR3 sequence is CASSPGGNTEAFF. DNA of the CDR3: TGTGCCAGCAGTCCTGGAGGGAACACTGAAGCTTTCTTT.

The chain combines TRBV4-2 with TRBJ2-1; 8 bases align to TRBD2. Trimming removed 1 base from V and 7 bases from J; junction bases left unmatched: 9. This CDR3 is 16 amino acids long. Germline values: CDR1 LGHNA, CDR2 YNFKEQ. The CDR3 is CASSQAAGGAENEQFF. The DNA for the CDR3 is TGTGCCAGCAGCCAAGCGGCCGGGGGGGCTGAAAATGAGCAGTTCTTC.

The V gene is TRBV5-1, the J gene TRBJ2-7, with D uncertain. Trimming left V 0 bases short and J 0 bases short, with 7 bases between. CDR3 length: 14 residues. The germline V gene has CDR1 SGHRS and CDR2 YFSETQ. The CDR3 DNA follows: TGCGCCAGCAGCTTGGAACAGCCCTCCTACGAGCAGTACTTC. It is translated as CASSLEQPSYEQYF.

The chain uses TRBV19 and TRBJ1-1, with unresolved D. V was cut by 9 bases and J by 1 base, with 12 bases left in between. CDR1 is LNHDA, CDR2 SQIVND, per germline (reference sequence). The CDR3 has 13 amino acids. CDR3 nucleotide sequence: TGTGCCAGCCATCAAAGGAGGAACACTGAAGCTTTCTTT. Protein: CASHQRRNTEAFF.

V is TRBV9 and J is TRBJ2-7, with D possibly TRBD1 on 5 matching bases. The V end lost 0 bases, the J end lost 2 bases, and 12 bases lay between the germline ends. The CDR3 loop spans 15 amino acids. The germline V gene has CDR1 SGDLS and CDR2 YYNGEE. CDR3: CASSVEGDLTYEQYF. The CDR3 DNA follows: TGTGCCAGCAGCGTAGAAGGGGATCTTACCTACGAGCAGTACTTC.

The V call is TRBV9, the J call TRBJ2-2, with TRBD2 matching 7 bases. The CDR3 extends over 16 amino acids. Germline lookup yields CDR1 SGDLS and CDR2 YYNGEE. V dropped 0 bases and J dropped 1; count of bases not matched to a gene: 3. The CDR3 DNA sequence: TGTGCCAGCAGCGTAGCTAGCGGAGTGAACACCGGGGAGCTGTTTTTT. Translating gives CASSVASGVNTGELFF. The full variable domain, rest sourced from reference TRBV9 and TRBJ2-2, is DSGVTQTPKHLITATGQRVTLRCSPRSGDLSVYWYQQSLDQGLQFLIQYYNGEERAKGNILERFSAQQFPDLHSELNLSSLELGDSALYFCASSVASGVNTGELFFGEGSRLTVL.

This chain links TRBV7-4 with TRBJ2-5, with a weak D call TRBD2 (5 bases). Deletions cut 1 base from V and 5 bases from J, with 14 bases between. Germline V gene sequence: CDR1 SGHVT, CDR2 SQSDAQ. The CDR3 totals 15 residues. CDR3: CASSLGGPLAETQYF. The CDR3 DNA reads as TGTGCCAGCAGCTTAGGAGGTCCCCTAGCTGAGACCCAGTACTTC.

The rearrangement joins TRBV5-4 to TRBJ2-1, with 8 bases lining up with TRBD1. The CDR3 length is 16 residues. Trimming removed 4 bases from V and 1 base from J; junction bases left unmatched: 7. CDR1 and CDR2 from the germline V gene are SGHNT and YYREEE (reference sequence). The CDR3 DNA reads TGTGCCAGCAGCACAGGAACAGGGGGATCCTACAATGAGCAGTTCTTC. It specifies CASSTGTGGSYNEQFF.

J is TRBJ1-1 and V is TRBV4-1; D call uncertain. Germline V gene sequence: CDR1 MGHRA, CDR2 YSYEKL. CDR3 size: 13 residues. V was trimmed by 11 bases and J by 7 bases, leaving 20 bases between them. CDR3 DNA sequence: TGCGCCGTCGGATCCCCTCCATCAGGTGAAGCTTTCTTT. Its protein product is CAVGSPPSGEAFF.

V and J are TRBV5-1 and TRBJ2-5, with TRBD1 matching 7 bases. Germline V gene lookup returns CDR1 SGHRS and CDR2 YFSETQ. The length of the CDR3 is 13 residues. J was trimmed by 5 bases and V by 7 bases; bases with no gene match: 8. CDR3: CASSRDRGETQYF. The CDR3 DNA follows: TGCGCCAGCTCCCGGGACAGAGGTGAGACCCAGTACTTC.

The chain combines TRBV18 with TRBJ2-7, with TRBD1 identical over 9 bases. The CDR3 loop spans 14 amino acids. V shed 3 bases and J 4 bases; nucleotides not matched to a gene: 4. In germline, CDR1 is KGHSH, CDR2 LQKENI. CDR3 in amino acids: CASSPGTGRYEQYF. The CDR3 DNA reads TGTGCCAGCTCACCCGGGACAGGGCGGTACGAGCAGTACTTC. Using reference TRBV18 and TRBJ2-7 for the parts outside the CDR3, the full variable domain is NAGVMQNPRHLVRRRGQEARLRCSPMKGHSHVYWYRQLPEEGLKFMVYLQKENIIDESGMPKERFSAEFPKEGPSILRIQQVVRGDSAAYFCASSPGTGRYEQYFGPGTRLTVT.

The CDR3 sequence is CASSRGYTNEQYF. In DNA form, the CDR3 reads TGTGCCAGCAGCCGCGGATATACTAACGAGCAGTACTTC. V is TRBV11-3 and J is TRBJ2-7; no clear D. V dropped 5 bases and J dropped 5 bases, with 13 bases sitting between them. The CDR3 covers 13 residues. Germline CDR1 and CDR2: SGHNT and YENEEA.

This clone is a singleton in its sample. The rearrangement uses TRBV5-6 and TRBJ2-1; 12 bases are a match to TRBD2. Per germline, CDR1 SGHDT and CDR2 YYEEEE. After removal of 4 bases from V and 7 bases from J, the junction contained 12 bases not matched to a gene. The CDR3 is 17 amino acids. CDR3 sequence: CASSPTRLAGAGNEQFF. The CDR3, as DNA: TGTGCCAGCAGCCCCACCCGACTAGCGGGGGCGGGGAATGAGCAGTTCTTC.

V and J are TRBV2 and TRBJ1-3; TRBD1 agrees at 7 bases. Unmatched junction bases numbered 6, after V lost 8 bases and J lost 2 bases. This CDR3 region has 14 residues. Germline values: CDR1 SNHLY, CDR2 FYNNEI. In nucleotides, the CDR3 is TGTGCCAGCCAAAACAGGGGAACTGGAAACACCATATATTTT. Protein product: CASQNRGTGNTIYF.

In nucleotides, the CDR3 is TGTGCCAGCAGTGAGACAGGGTCCACCTACAATGAGCAGTTCTTC. Its translation is CASSETGSTYNEQFF. The rearrangement joins TRBV2 to TRBJ2-1, with TRBD1 matching 7 bases. The CDR3 is made up of 15 amino acids. V was clipped by 3 bases and J by 2 bases; unmatched bases: 4. CDR1 and CDR2 (germline): SNHLY, FYNNEI.

In DNA, the CDR3 is TGTGCCAGCAGTTATTACGGCAATGAGCAGTTCTTC. Translated: CASSYYGNEQFF. V is TRBV6-5 and J is TRBJ2-1; D unclear. Trimming shortened V by 3 bases and J by 6 bases, and 6 bases separated the two germline ends. CDR1 is MNHEY and CDR2 is SVGAGI in the germline V gene. This CDR3 spans 12 amino acids.

The J gene is TRBJ1-1, the V gene TRBV18; D might be TRBD1 (5 bases). The germline V gene has CDR1 KGHSH and CDR2 LQKENI. Deletions cut 3 bases from V and 1 base from J, with 15 bases between. The CDR3 has 16 amino acids. The CDR3 spells CASSPPRRGSNTEAFF. The CDR3 DNA sequence: TGTGCCAGCTCACCCCCGAGGCGGGGGTCGAACACTGAAGCTTTCTTT. Combining the CDR3 with reference TRBV18 and TRBJ1-1 gives the whole variable domain NAGVMQNPRHLVRRRGQEARLRCSPMKGHSHVYWYRQLPEEGLKFMVYLQKENIIDESGMPKERFSAEFPKEGPSILRIQQVVRGDSAAYFCASSPPRRGSNTEAFFGQGTRLTVV.

The chain links TRBV9 to TRBJ1-2; the D is unclear. Germline CDR1 reads SGDLS; CDR2 reads YYNGEE. Trimming pared 6 bases from V and 4 bases from J, leaving 10 bases between. The CDR3 consists of 12 residues. The CDR3 DNA sequence: TGTGCCAGCAATCGACTCCCCTATGGCTACACCTTC. It specifies CASNRLPYGYTF.

The chain uses TRBV27 and TRBJ2-7; 7 bases agree with TRBD2. Germline trimming cut 2 bases from V and 6 bases from J; bases unmatched to any gene: 16. The CDR3 extends over 17 amino acids. The germline gives CDR1 MNHEY, CDR2 SMNVEV (reference sequence). The chain's CDR3 is CASSLKVLAGARGEQYF. DNA of the CDR3: TGTGCCAGCAGTTTAAAGGTCCTGGCGGGAGCGCGGGGCGAGCAGTACTTC.

To note about this clone: The junction departs from germline at one end; a sequencing error may be responsible. The chain has TRBV18 and TRBJ1-1, with 9 nucleotides matching TRBD1. The length of the CDR3 is 14 residues. Germline CDR1 reads KGHSH; CDR2 reads LQKENI. The CDR3 sequence: CASSPQGAGSEAFF. CDR3 bases: TGTGCCAGCTCCCCACAGGGGGCGGGCTCTGAAGCTTTCTTT.

This chain uses TRBV18 with TRBJ2-3; 7 nucleotides align to TRBD1. The CDR3 has 18 amino acids. The junction had 20 bases not matched to a gene; V was cut back by 10 bases and J by 1 base. The germline V gene has CDR1 KGHSH and CDR2 LQKENI. The CDR3 sequence is CAILLTGAIYIGTDTQYF. In DNA form, the CDR3 reads TGTGCCATCCTTTTAACAGGGGCTATCTATATTGGCACAGATACGCAGTATTTT.

J is TRBJ1-4 and V is TRBV6-1, with D unresolved. The CDR3 consists of 15 residues. Germline-derived CDR1 and CDR2 are MNHNS and SASEGT. The V end lost 1 base, the J end lost 0 bases, and 6 bases lay between the germline ends. The CDR3 sequence is CASSEGHATNEKLFF. DNA of the CDR3: TGTGCCAGCAGTGAAGGGCACGCAACTAATGAAAAACTGTTTTTT.

The V call is TRBV9, the J call TRBJ2-2; 11 positions match TRBD1. The junction had 7 bases not matched to a gene; V was cut back by 8 bases and J by 4 bases. This CDR3 has 15 amino acids. CDR1 SGDLS and CDR2 YYNGEE come from the germline V gene. The CDR3 reads CASAPGTGGTGELFF. The CDR3 DNA is TGTGCCAGTGCCCCCGGGACAGGGGGCACCGGGGAGCTGTTTTTT.

This chain connects TRBV28 to TRBJ2-7, with 8 positions matching TRBD1. CDR1 is MDHEN, CDR2 SYDVKM, per germline. CDR3 size: 16 residues. Trimming cost V 8 bases and J 2 bases; bases outside gene matches: 14. The chain's CDR3 is CASRSGGTGETYEQYF. The CDR3 DNA sequence: TGTGCCAGCCGCTCGGGCGGGACAGGCGAAACCTACGAGCAGTACTTC.